A selection of T cell receptor beta chains follows, all from one sample in a study of regulatory T cells in long-lasting Graves disease. From the multiplex PCR reads, TCRdb called clonotypes with MiXCR, one entry per CDR3 protein. The data show a few hundred thousand distinct CDR3 sequences, roughly 23% seen once. The input for sequencing was peripheral blood mononuclear cells (PBMCs), taken when the disease was refractory, from a patient treated with antithyroid drugs. The origin of the receptors is a woman in her 40s with Graves disease. Each CDR3 is given with its conserved first and last residue. The D gene is left open where the match is weak. Clone size is given for some rows only: seen once, a few or many times, or a class if the clone is expanded.

d_call j_call v_call clone_size cdr3_aa cdr3_nt
. TRBJ2-5 TRBV6-9 many CASSSPRIGETQYF TGTGCCAGCAGTTCTCCTAGGATCGGGGAGACCCAGTACTTC
. TRBJ1-1 TRBV2 many CASLVVTEAFF TGTGCCAGCCTAGTGGTTACTGAAGCTTTCTTT
. TRBJ2-2 TRBV30 . CAWSVGSLPAGELFF TGTGCCTGGAGTGTTGGTAGCTTACCAGCCGGGGAGCTGTTTTTT
. TRBJ1-6 TRBV20-1 . CSASLGRGNSPLHF TGCAGTGCTAGTCTGGGGCGCGGCAATTCACCCCTCCACTTT
TRBD2 TRBJ2-7 TRBV12-3/TRBV12-4 many CASSGGTSGSLGEQYF TGTGCCAGCAGTGGAGGGACTAGCGGGAGTTTGGGGGAGCAGTACTTC
TRBD1 TRBJ1-6 TRBV2 . CASSRTGVAYNSPLHF TGTGCCAGCAGTCGGACAGGGGTCGCCTATAATTCACCCCTCCACTTT
. TRBJ1-4 TRBV18 few CASSPSRAGGEKLFF TGTGCCAGCTCACCCTCGAGAGCAGGCGGGGAAAAACTGTTTTTT
TRBD1 TRBJ2-3 TRBV27 . CASRDREDTQYF TGTGCCAGCAGAGACAGGGAGGATACGCAGTATTTT
. TRBJ1-6 TRBV20-1 few CSADQGMFSPLHF TGCAGTGCTGACCAGGGGATGTTTTCACCCCTCCACTTT
TRBD1 TRBJ2-7 TRBV28 many CTSSWAGTGLHEQYF TGTACCAGCAGTTGGGCGGGGACAGGGCTCCACGAGCAGTACTTC
. TRBJ2-7 TRBV9 . CASSKLTWGDEQYF TGTGCCAGCAGCAAACTAACATGGGGCGACGAGCAGTACTTC
TRBD2 TRBJ2-5 TRBV28 many CASRSTSGRIETQYF TGTGCCAGCAGATCTACTAGCGGGAGGATAGAGACCCAGTACTTC
. TRBJ1-5 TRBV5-6 . CASSFRTSNQPQHF TGTGCCAGCAGCTTCCGGACTAGCAATCAGCCCCAGCATTTT
TRBD1 TRBJ2-5 TRBV12-3/TRBV12-4 many CASSSGQGKETQYF TGTGCCAGCAGTTCGGGACAGGGAAAAGAGACCCAGTACTTC
. TRBJ2-7 TRBV27 many CASSLPLGEQYF TGTGCCAGCAGTTTACCCTTAGGGGAGCAGTACTTC
TRBD1 TRBJ1-2 TRBV5-5 . CASTTRTGGYGYTF TGTGCCAGCACCACCCGGACAGGGGGCTATGGCTACACCTTC
. TRBJ2-2 TRBV5-1 few CASSLGPGSPNTGELFF TGCGCCAGCAGCTTGGGCCCTGGGAGTCCGAACACCGGGGAGCTGTTTTTT
. TRBJ1-4 TRBV7-9 medium-sized CALRAGGEKLFF TGTGCCTTGCGGGCCGGTGGGGAAAAACTGTTTTTT
TRBD2 TRBJ2-5 TRBV13 few CASSLGSSGRGLETQYF TGTGCCAGCAGCTTAGGTTCCAGCGGGAGGGGATTAGAGACCCAGTACTTC
. TRBJ2-7 TRBV20-1 . CSARVYVGEQYF TGCAGTGCTAGAGTATACGTTGGCGAGCAGTACTTC
TRBD1 TRBJ1-6 TRBV28 . CASSFPTGPDSYNSPLHF TGTGCCAGCAGTTTCCCGACAGGGCCTGACTCCTATAATTCACCCCTCCACTTT
TRBD1 TRBJ1-1 TRBV7-2 many CASSLTGESTEAFF TGTGCCAGCAGCTTAACAGGGGAGAGCACTGAAGCTTTCTTT
TRBD2 TRBJ2-2 TRBV6-1 many CAISLGLAGQPNTGELFF TGTGCCATCTCGCTGGGACTAGCGGGACAGCCGAACACCGGGGAGCTGTTTTTT
. TRBJ2-5 TRBV29-1 many CSVERGMEETQYF TGCAGCGTTGAAAGGGGCATGGAAGAGACCCAGTACTTC
. TRBJ2-7 TRBV6-5 many CASSYSGGVHGEQYF TGTGCCAGCAGTTACTCCGGCGGGGTCCACGGCGAGCAGTACTTC
TRBD1 TRBJ1-2 TRBV2 many CASREDSGTGGRRDGYTF TGTGCCAGCAGGGAAGATTCCGGGACAGGGGGCCGCCGGGATGGCTACACCTTC
TRBD2 TRBJ2-7 TRBV5-1 . CASSFGGSTYEQYF TGCGCCAGCAGCTTTGGCGGGAGTACCTACGAGCAGTACTTC
. TRBJ2-2 TRBV6-2/TRBV6-3 . CANRDSGRLGELFF TGTGCCAACAGAGATAGCGGCCGACTCGGGGAGCTGTTTTTT
TRBD1 TRBJ2-7 TRBV6-1 many CANSGTGRLSEQYF TGTGCCAACTCCGGGACAGGGAGGTTGAGCGAGCAGTACTTC
. TRBJ1-2 TRBV2 . CASSYRNLNYGYTF TGTGCCAGCTCCTACAGAAACCTTAACTATGGCTACACCTTC
. TRBJ2-1 TRBV10-1 . CASSEDGNLNEQFF TGCGCCAGCAGTGAGGACGGCAACCTTAATGAGCAGTTCTTC
TRBD2 TRBJ2-3 TRBV28 . CASSELAGGPFADTQYF TGTGCCAGCAGTGAGCTAGCGGGAGGGCCTTTCGCAGATACGCAGTATTTT
. TRBJ2-4 TRBV28 few CASSFRARSKNIQYF TGTGCCAGCAGTTTCAGGGCCCGCTCCAAAAACATTCAGTACTTC
TRBD2 TRBJ2-7 TRBV6-4 . CASSYSIAGASYEQYF TGTGCCAGCAGTTACTCTATAGCGGGAGCTTCCTACGAGCAGTACTTC
. TRBJ1-1 TRBV6-1 many CAILGPGEDNWAEAFF TGTGCCATCTTAGGGCCAGGGGAAGATAATTGGGCTGAAGCTTTCTTT
. TRBJ1-1 TRBV27 many CASSFGTRAEAFF TGTGCCAGCAGTTTCGGTACTCGGGCTGAAGCTTTCTTT
. TRBJ1-1 TRBV5-1 few CASSDTGWGPEAFF TGCGCCAGCAGCGACACAGGGTGGGGGCCTGAAGCTTTCTTT
. TRBJ2-5 TRBV11-2 . CASSLGGFLQETQYF TGTGCCAGCAGCTTAGGGGGGTTCCTACAAGAGACCCAGTACTTC
. TRBJ1-2 TRBV6-1 . CASTRWESGYYGYTF TGTGCCAGCACCCGGTGGGAAAGCGGTTACTATGGCTACACCTTC
TRBD2 TRBJ2-7 TRBV7-9 few CASSSGLAGGPRSYEQYF TGTGCCAGCAGCTCGGGACTAGCGGGAGGGCCGAGATCCTACGAGCAGTACTTC
TRBD2 TRBJ2-5 TRBV20-1 many CSARGLAGGETQYF TGCAGTGCTAGAGGACTAGCGGGGGGGGAGACCCAGTACTTC
. TRBJ2-6 TRBV6-1 many CASSSRNSGANVLTF TGTGCCAGCAGTAGCCGGAACTCTGGGGCCAACGTCCTGACTTTC
TRBD2 TRBJ2-7 TRBV7-8 few CASSLMIAGLTHEQYF TGTGCCAGCAGCCTCATGATAGCGGGATTAACCCACGAGCAGTACTTC
TRBD1 TRBJ1-1 TRBV30 once CAWSGWDRANTEAFF TGTGCCTGGAGTGGATGGGACAGGGCGAACACTGAAGCTTTCTTT
TRBD1 TRBJ1-2 TRBV20-1 . CSAFPTAGQGISNYGYTF TGCAGTGCTTTTCCGACGGCGGGACAGGGTATATCTAACTATGGCTACACCTTC
. TRBJ1-1 TRBV27 many CASSLLGVGEAFF TGTGCCAGCAGTTTATTAGGGGTTGGTGAAGCTTTCTTT
. TRBJ2-7 TRBV9 few CASSVGDGAYEQYF TGTGCCAGCAGCGTAGGGGACGGAGCCTACGAGCAGTACTTC